This TCR beta chain was retrieved from a study of blood T cell repertoires in COVID-19. Study in general: Sites across the United States, Italy and Spain contributed samples from acute and convalescent COVID-19. Sample material is recorded as cDNA or gDNA derived from T cells, B-cell-depleted T cells, or PBMCs.

This CDR3 has 17 residues. CDR1 and CDR2 from the germline V gene are SGHRS and YFSETQ. The ends lost 0 bases at V and 4 bases at J; junction bases unmatched: 10. Sequenced by immunoSEQ multiplex PCR; TCRdb stores in-frame clones only, minus some. The sample consists of about 85,000 clones, 85% to 90% of them appearing once. This rearrangement joins TRBV5-1 to TRBJ2-1; 7 bases align to TRBD2. The receptor comes from a woman at least 80 years old with active or convalescent COVID-19. Sequencing was performed on peripheral blood. The CDR3 is CASSLAPASGGYNEQFF. CDR3 in DNA: TGCGCCAGCAGCTTGGCCCCGGCTAGCGGAGGATACAATGAGCAGTTCTTC.